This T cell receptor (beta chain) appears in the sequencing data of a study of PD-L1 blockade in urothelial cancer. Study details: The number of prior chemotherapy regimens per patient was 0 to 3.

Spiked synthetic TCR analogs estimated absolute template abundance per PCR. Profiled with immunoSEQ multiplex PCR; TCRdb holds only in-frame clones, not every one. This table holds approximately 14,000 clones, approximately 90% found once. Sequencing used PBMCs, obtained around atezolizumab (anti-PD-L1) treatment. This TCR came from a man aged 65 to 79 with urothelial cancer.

In DNA form, the CDR3 reads TGTGCCAGCAGGGACAGGGGATACTCTGGAAACACCATATATTTT. Its protein is CASRDRGYSGNTIYF. The J gene is TRBJ1-3, the V gene TRBV6-1, with 9 bases aligning to TRBD1. V was pared by 6 bases and J by 0 bases, with 3 bases of the junction left unmatched. CDR1 is MNHNS, CDR2 SASEGT, per germline. The CDR3 extends over 15 amino acids.